The TCR beta chain described here comes from a study of response to subunit inactivated influenza vaccine. This clonotype was counted at least ten times. Antigen specificity is unknown. CDR3 length equals 15 residues. Germline CDR1 reads SGHRS; CDR2 reads YFSETQ. Trimming stripped 0 bases from V and 5 bases from J, with 13 bases between. Notes on the study in general: It was the authors' suggestion that each seasonal influenza vaccination recruits few new T cells.

A single record per CDR3 protein comes from TCRdb applying MiXCR to the RT-PCR reads. This repertoire shows around 490,000 distinct CDR3 sequences, about 7.6% found once; its top ten account for approximately 12%. The rearrangement joins TRBV5-1 to TRBJ2-3; D not resolved. This receptor was obtained from a man between 50 and 69 years old who received an inactivated influenza vaccine. Material: PBMCs from blood, obtained approximately 25 months after vaccination. The CDR3 loop is CASSLGTYSGDTQYF. As DNA, the CDR3 is TGCGCCAGCAGCTTGGGGACCTATTCCGGAGATACGCAGTATTTT.